Below, one TCR beta chain is given with its context. The data derive from a study of blood T cell repertoires in COVID-19. For the study at large: The study drew acute and convalescent COVID-19 samples from the United States, Italy and Spain. Sources were T cells, B-cell-depleted T cells, or PBMCs; the material itself was cDNA or gDNA.

Per the study methods: Reference gene primer amplification yielded estimated nucleated cell counts. Data came from immunoSEQ multiplex PCR; TCRdb stores just in-frame clones and leaves some out. V, J and clone size derive from that table, while D and trimming were established from the DNA sequence. The sample lists about 81,000 clones, 82% occurring once. The CDR3 covers 11 residues. Between the trimmed V and J ends, which lost 4 bases and 5 bases, there was a span of 8 bases. Germline values: CDR1 SQVTM, CDR2 ANQGSEA. V and J are TRBV29-1 and TRBJ1-1; the D is unclear. The source material was peripheral blood. This TCR was sampled from a man in his sixties with acute or convalescent COVID-19. The CDR3 DNA reads TGCAGCGTTGTAGCGGAGACTGAAGCTTTCTTT. Encoded protein: CSVVAETEAFF. Full variable domain (outside the CDR3, taken from reference TRBV29-1 and TRBJ1-1): SAVISQKPSRDICQRGTSLTIQCQVDSQVTMMFWYRQQPGQSLTLIATANQGSEATYESGFVIDKFPISRPNLTFSTLTVSNMSPEDSSIYLCSVVAETEAFFGQGTRLTVV.